The 17 T cell receptor beta chains presented below share a single source sample, sequenced in a study of regulatory T cells in long-lasting Graves disease. Time point defined: persistent/refractory GD, antithyroid drugs over 5 years with positive TRAb. From PBMCs, RNA was extracted and then used to make the TCR library. Building of the TCR beta libraries involved iRepertoire HTBI primers and Arm-PCR of CDR3 regions. TCRdb called the multiplex PCR reads again in MiXCR, with one record for every CDR3 protein. Seen here are over 350,000 distinct CDR3 sequences, less than 25% observed once, and the top ten hold about 20%. The sample consisted of peripheral blood mononuclear cells (PBMCs), taken when the disease was refractory, from a patient treated with antithyroid drugs. The receptor source for this set is a female donor with Graves disease.

This clonotype has more than one count but fewer than ten. At one boundary the junction diverges from the germline segment, which might be a read error. The V and J genes are TRBV7-8 and TRBJ2-7; D is unclear. Germline V CDR1 and CDR2: SGHVS, FQNEAQ. The CDR3 is made up of 14 amino acids. The CDR3, as DNA: TGTGCCAGCAGCTTAATTACCTCCTCCTACGAGCAGTGCTTC. Its translation: CASSLITSSYEQCF.

This chain connects TRBV10-3 to TRBJ2-7, with 11 bases fitting TRBD1. The V gene end was trimmed by 10 bases and the J gene end by 3 bases; junction bases not matched to a gene: 5. Germline V CDR1 and CDR2: ENHRY, SYGVKD. The CDR3 is 13 amino acids. CDR3 amino acids: CATGTGGNYEQYF. CDR3 DNA: TGTGCCACCGGGACAGGGGGGAACTACGAGCAGTACTTC.

A few counts support this clonotype. The chain has TRBV28 and TRBJ2-7; D is undetermined. Germline CDR1 reads MDHEN; CDR2 reads SYDVKM. This CDR3 is built from 13 residues. The V and J ends lost 8 bases and 0 bases respectively, with 11 bases between them. For the CDR3, the DNA is TGTGCCAGCTCCACACCCAGCTCCTACGAGCAGTACTTC. Its translation: CASSTPSSYEQYF.

This clonotype was seen repeatedly, ten times or more. The chain couples TRBV14 to TRBJ2-5; 9 bases are a match to TRBD2. J lost 5 bases, V lost 7 bases, and 8 bases had no gene match. There are 14 residues in the CDR3. Per the germline V gene, CDR1 is SGHDN and CDR2 is FVKESK. The CDR3 DNA sequence: TGTGCCAGCACCTTTAGCGGGAGCCGGGAGACCCAGTACTTC. Encoded protein: CASTFSGSRETQYF.

J is TRBJ1-2 and V is TRBV11-2, with D tentatively TRBD1 (5 bases). Germline CDR1 SGHAT, CDR2 FQNNGV. The germline V and J ends were trimmed by 2 bases and 7 bases, with 17 bases remaining between them. This CDR3 has 15 residues. In DNA, the CDR3 is TGTGCCAGCAGCTTAAAGATAGCTAGGGGTCTTGGCTACACCTTC. Translated: CASSLKIARGLGYTF.

This clonotype has only a few counts. The genes are TRBV19 and TRBJ1-5, with D unclear. The V and J ends lost 8 bases and 9 bases respectively, with 17 bases between them. CDR3 length: 13 residues. In germline, CDR1 is LNHDA, CDR2 SQIVND (reference sequence). CDR3: CASSNTVDGPQHF. CDR3 nucleotide sequence: TGTGCCAGTTCGAACACGGTCGACGGGCCCCAGCATTTT.

CDR3 sequence: CASSPKSGVSGYTF. In DNA, the CDR3 is TGTGCCAGCAGCCCAAAAAGCGGGGTGTCGGGCTACACCTTC. The V and J genes are TRBV3-1 and TRBJ1-2; D is unclear. Trimming left V 4 bases short and J 8 bases short, with 17 bases between. Germline V gene data show CDR1 as LGHDT and CDR2 as YNNKEL (reference sequence). CDR3 length: 14 amino acids.

The chain joins TRBV7-3 to TRBJ2-7; 9 bases are shared with TRBD1. J lost 4 bases, V lost 5 bases, and 6 bases had no gene match. The CDR3 spans 14 residues. CDR1 and CDR2 from the germline V gene are SGHTA and FQGTGA. This CDR3 is CASSLTGGQYEQYF. The CDR3 DNA sequence: TGTGCCAGCAGCCTTACAGGGGGCCAATACGAGCAGTACTTC.

As regards this clonotype: Possible read error: a much larger clone is one base away. This rearrangement joins TRBV6-1 to TRBJ1-2; a weak D match, TRBD1 (6 bases). CDR1 MNHNS and CDR2 SASEGT come from the germline V gene. The CDR3 has 12 residues. Deletions cut 6 bases from V and 8 bases from J, with 13 bases between. The CDR3 loop is CASRPGAGGYTF. In DNA form, the CDR3 reads TGTGCCAGCAGGCCAGGGGCGGGCGGCTACACCTTC.

The table lists this clonotype with many counts. CDR3: CASSFIGINYGYTF. CDR3 in DNA: TGTGCCAGCAGCTTCATCGGGATCAACTATGGCTACACCTTC. The J gene is TRBJ1-2, the V gene TRBV6-1; D gene uncertain. Germline values: CDR1 MNHNS, CDR2 SASEGT. V lost 6 bases and J 2 bases, leaving 13 bases between the germline ends. This CDR3 has 14 amino acids.

This clonotype was detected many times. The rearrangement joins TRBV11-2 to TRBJ1-1; D is unresolved. Per the germline V gene, CDR1 is SGHAT and CDR2 is FQNNGV. This CDR3 is 13 amino acids long. The germline V and J ends were trimmed by 4 bases and 4 bases, with 10 bases remaining between them. CDR3 in amino acids: CASSSKSTTEAFF. In nucleotides, the CDR3 is TGTGCCAGCAGCTCAAAATCCACCACTGAAGCTTTCTTT. Supplemented by reference TRBV11-2 and TRBJ1-1, the full variable domain reads EAGVAQSPRYKIIEKRQSVAFWCNPISGHATLYWYQQILGQGPKLLIQFQNNGVVDDSQLPKDRFSAERLKGVDSTLKIQPAKLEDSAVYLCASSSKSTTEAFFGQGTRLTVV.

Ten or more counts support this clonotype. CDR3 amino acids: CASRSTGEAISSYGYTF. In nucleotides, the CDR3 is TGTGCCAGCAGATCTACAGGAGAAGCCATATCCTCCTATGGCTACACCTTC. J is TRBJ1-2 and V is TRBV6-1; possibly TRBD1 for D (5 bases). The CDR3 covers 17 residues. V was trimmed by 6 bases and J by 4 bases, leaving 24 bases between them. Germline CDR1 is MNHNS and CDR2 is SASEGT.

This clonotype was detected many times. This chain joins TRBV2 and TRBJ2-7, with D possibly being TRBD2 (5 bases). The germline V gene has CDR1 SNHLY and CDR2 FYNNEI. The CDR3 covers 15 residues. Trimming pared 7 bases from V and 6 bases from J, leaving 22 bases between. In DNA form, the CDR3 reads TGTGCCAGCACTCCGGACGTGAGGGAGTCTCCCGAGCAGTACTTC. It is translated as CASTPDVRESPEQYF.

This chain uses TRBV2 with TRBJ2-2, with 7 bases aligning to TRBD2. The CDR3 covers 15 residues. The trim removed 4 bases at V and 1 base at J, leaving 3 bases unmatched. Per germline, CDR1 SNHLY and CDR2 FYNNEI. The CDR3 protein is CASSGLAGNTGELFF. The CDR3 region has the DNA TGTGCCAGCAGTGGACTAGCAGGGAACACCGGGGAGCTGTTTTTT.

This clonotype was picked up a small number of times. The chain combines TRBV19 with TRBJ1-3, with a weak D call TRBD1 (6 bases). The CDR3 is made up of 16 amino acids. Germline CDR1 and CDR2: LNHDA and SQIVND (reference sequence). V lost 4 bases to trimming and J lost 4 bases, with 17 bases between them. CDR3 sequence: CASSKSGVVAGNTIYF. The CDR3 DNA sequence: TGTGCCAGTAGTAAATCAGGGGTGGTGGCCGGAAACACCATATATTTT.

The chain combines TRBV7-9 with TRBJ1-3; D is possibly TRBD1 (5 bases). The germline gives CDR1 SEHNR, CDR2 FQNEAQ (reference sequence). The length of the CDR3 is 16 residues. With 5 bases removed from V and 4 bases from J, the gap between germline ends came to 18 bases. The CDR3 DNA reads as TGTGCCAGCAGCCCCTCAGGAAGGGGAGGCGGAAACACCATATATTTT. Translated: CASSPSGRGGGNTIYF.

This clonotype has ten or more counts. CDR3 amino acids: CSAIRGSGTEAFF. DNA of the CDR3: TGCAGTGCTATCAGGGGGAGCGGCACTGAAGCTTTCTTT. This sequence joins TRBV20-1 and TRBJ1-1; 7 nucleotides match TRBD1. With V trimmed by 4 bases and J by 4 bases, 6 bases remained unmatched. The V gene's germline CDR1 is DFQATT and CDR2 SNEGSKA (reference sequence). There are 13 residues in the CDR3.